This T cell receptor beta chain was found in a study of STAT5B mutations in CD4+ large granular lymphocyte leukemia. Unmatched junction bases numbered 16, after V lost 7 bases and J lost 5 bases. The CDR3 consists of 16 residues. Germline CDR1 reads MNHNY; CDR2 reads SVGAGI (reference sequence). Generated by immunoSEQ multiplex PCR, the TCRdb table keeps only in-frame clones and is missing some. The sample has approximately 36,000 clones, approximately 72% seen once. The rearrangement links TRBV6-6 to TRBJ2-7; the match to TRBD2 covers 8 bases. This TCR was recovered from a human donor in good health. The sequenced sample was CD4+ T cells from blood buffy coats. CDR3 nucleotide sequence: TGTGCCAGCACAACCTTAGCCGGGACTAGGACTGACGAGCAGTACTTC. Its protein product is CASTTLAGTRTDEQYF.